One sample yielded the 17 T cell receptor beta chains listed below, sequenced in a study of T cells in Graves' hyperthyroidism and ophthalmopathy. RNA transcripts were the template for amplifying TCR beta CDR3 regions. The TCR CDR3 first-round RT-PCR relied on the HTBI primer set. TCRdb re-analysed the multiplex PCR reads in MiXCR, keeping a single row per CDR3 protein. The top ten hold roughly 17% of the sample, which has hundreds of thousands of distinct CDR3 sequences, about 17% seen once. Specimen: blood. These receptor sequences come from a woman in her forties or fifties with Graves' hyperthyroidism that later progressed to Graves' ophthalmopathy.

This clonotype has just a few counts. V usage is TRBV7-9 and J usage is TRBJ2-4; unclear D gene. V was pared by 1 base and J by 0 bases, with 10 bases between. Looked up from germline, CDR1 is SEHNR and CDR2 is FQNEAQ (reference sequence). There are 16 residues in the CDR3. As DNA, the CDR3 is TGTGCCAGCAGCTTAGGACCACGGATAGCCAAAAACATTCAGTACTTC. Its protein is CASSLGPRIAKNIQYF.

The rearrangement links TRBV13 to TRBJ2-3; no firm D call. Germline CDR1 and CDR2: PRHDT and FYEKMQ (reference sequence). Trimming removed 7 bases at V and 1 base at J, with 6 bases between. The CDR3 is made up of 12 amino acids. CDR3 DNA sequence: TGTGCCAGCAACCGTGGCACAGATACGCAGTATTTT. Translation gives CASNRGTDTQYF.

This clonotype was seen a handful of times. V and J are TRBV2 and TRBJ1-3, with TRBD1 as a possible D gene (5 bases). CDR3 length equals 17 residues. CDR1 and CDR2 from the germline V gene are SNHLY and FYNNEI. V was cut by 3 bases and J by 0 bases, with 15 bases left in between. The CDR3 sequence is CASSEGPGPSSGNTIYF. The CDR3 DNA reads TGTGCCAGCAGTGAGGGACCGGGACCTTCCTCTGGAAACACCATATATTTT.

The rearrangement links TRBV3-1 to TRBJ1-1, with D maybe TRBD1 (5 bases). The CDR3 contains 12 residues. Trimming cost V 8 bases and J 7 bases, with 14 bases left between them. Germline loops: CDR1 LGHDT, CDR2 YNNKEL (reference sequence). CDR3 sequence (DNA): TGTGCCAGCGGGGGGACCGACTATGAAGCTTTCTTT. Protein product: CASGGTDYEAFF. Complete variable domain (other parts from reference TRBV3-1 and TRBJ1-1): DTAVSQTPKYLVTQMGNDKSIKCEQNLGHDTMYWYKQDSKKFLKIMFSYNNKELIINETVPNRFSPKSPDKAHLNLHINSLELGDSAVYFCASGGTDYEAFFGQGTRLTVV.

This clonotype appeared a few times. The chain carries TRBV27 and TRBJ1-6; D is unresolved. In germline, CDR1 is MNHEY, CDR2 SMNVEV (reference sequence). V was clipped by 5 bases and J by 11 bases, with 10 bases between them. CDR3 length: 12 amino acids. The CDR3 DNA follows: TGTGCCAGCAGTGAAAGGAGTGCACCCCTCCACTTT. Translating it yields CASSERSAPLHF.

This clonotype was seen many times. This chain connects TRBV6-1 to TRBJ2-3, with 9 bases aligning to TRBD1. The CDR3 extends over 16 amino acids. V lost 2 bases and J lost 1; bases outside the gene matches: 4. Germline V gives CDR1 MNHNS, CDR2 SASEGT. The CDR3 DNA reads TGTGCCAGCAGTGAAATCAGGACAGGGGGCACAGATACGCAGTATTTT. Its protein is CASSEIRTGGTDTQYF.

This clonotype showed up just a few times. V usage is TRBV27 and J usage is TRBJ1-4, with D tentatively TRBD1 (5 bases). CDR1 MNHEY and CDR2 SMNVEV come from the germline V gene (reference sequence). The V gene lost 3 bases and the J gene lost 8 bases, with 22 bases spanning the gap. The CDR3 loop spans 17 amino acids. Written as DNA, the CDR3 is TGTGCCAGCAGTTTCTGGGAAAATGGGGCAGGCGGAGAAAAACTGTTTTTT. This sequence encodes CASSFWENGAGGEKLFF.

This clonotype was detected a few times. The CDR3 bases are TGTGCCAGTAGTGAAGCCGACAGTCAAGAGACCCAGTACTTC. Protein product: CASSEADSQETQYF. The chain is built from TRBV19 and TRBJ2-5; possibly TRBD1 for D (5 bases). The CDR3 totals 14 residues. V dropped 5 bases and J dropped 2 bases, with 12 bases sitting between them. Per the germline V gene, CDR1 is LNHDA and CDR2 is SQIVND (reference sequence).

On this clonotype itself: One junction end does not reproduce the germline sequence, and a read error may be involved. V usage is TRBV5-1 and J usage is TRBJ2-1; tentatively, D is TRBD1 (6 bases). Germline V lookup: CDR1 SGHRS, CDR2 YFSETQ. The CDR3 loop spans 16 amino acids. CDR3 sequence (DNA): TGTGCCAGCAGCAACACAGGGAACCTTCATGCCAATGAGCAGTTCTTC. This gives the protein CASSNTGNLHANEQFF.

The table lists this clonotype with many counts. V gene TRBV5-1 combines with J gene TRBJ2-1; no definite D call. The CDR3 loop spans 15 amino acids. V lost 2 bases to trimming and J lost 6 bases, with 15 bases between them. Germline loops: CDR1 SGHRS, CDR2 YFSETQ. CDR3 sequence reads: CASSFDPVSGNEQFF. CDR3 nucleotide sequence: TGCGCCAGCAGCTTTGACCCGGTTTCGGGCAATGAGCAGTTCTTC.

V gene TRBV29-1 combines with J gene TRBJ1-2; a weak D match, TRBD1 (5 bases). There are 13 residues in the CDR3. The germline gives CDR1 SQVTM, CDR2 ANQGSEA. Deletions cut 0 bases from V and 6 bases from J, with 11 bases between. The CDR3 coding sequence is TGCAGCGTTGAAGATTCCAGGGAGGATGGCTACACCTTC. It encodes CSVEDSREDGYTF.

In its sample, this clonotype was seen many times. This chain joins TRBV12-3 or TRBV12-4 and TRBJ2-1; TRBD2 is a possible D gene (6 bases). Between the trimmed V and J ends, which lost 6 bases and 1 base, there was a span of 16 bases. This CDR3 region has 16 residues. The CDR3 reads CASRQPGTSSYNEQFF. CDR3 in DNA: TGTGCCAGCAGGCAACCCGGGACTTCATCCTACAATGAGCAGTTCTTC.

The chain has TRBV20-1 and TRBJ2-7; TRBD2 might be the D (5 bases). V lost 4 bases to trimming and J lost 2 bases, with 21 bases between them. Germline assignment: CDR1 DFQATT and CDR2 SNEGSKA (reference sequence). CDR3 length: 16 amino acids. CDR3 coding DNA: TGCAGTGCTAACTTGGGCGGTCTAGCCCCTGCCTACGAGCAGTACTTC. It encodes CSANLGGLAPAYEQYF.

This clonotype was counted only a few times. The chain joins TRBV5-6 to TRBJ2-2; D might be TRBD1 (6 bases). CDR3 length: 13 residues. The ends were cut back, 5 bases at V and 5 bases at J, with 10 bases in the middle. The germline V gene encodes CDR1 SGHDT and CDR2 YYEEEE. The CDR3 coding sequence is TGTGCCAGCAGACCGACAGGAACCGGGGAGCTGTTTTTT. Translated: CASRPTGTGELFF.

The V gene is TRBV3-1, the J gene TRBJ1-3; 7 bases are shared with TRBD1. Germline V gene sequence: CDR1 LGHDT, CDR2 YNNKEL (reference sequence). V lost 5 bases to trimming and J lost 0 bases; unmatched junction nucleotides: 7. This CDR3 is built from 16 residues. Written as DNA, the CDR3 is TGTGCCAGCAGCAAGACGACAGGGAGCTCTGGAAACACCATATATTTT. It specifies CASSKTTGSSGNTIYF.

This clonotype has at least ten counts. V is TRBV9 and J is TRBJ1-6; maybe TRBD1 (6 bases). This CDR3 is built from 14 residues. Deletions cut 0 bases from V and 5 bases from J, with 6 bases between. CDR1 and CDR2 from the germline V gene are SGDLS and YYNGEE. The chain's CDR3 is CASSVEGDNSPLHF. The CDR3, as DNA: TGTGCCAGCAGCGTAGAGGGGGATAATTCACCCCTCCACTTT. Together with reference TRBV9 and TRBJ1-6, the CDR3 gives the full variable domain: DSGVTQTPKHLITATGQRVTLRCSPRSGDLSVYWYQQSLDQGLQFLIQYYNGEERAKGNILERFSAQQFPDLHSELNLSSLELGDSALYFCASSVEGDNSPLHFGNGTRLTVT.

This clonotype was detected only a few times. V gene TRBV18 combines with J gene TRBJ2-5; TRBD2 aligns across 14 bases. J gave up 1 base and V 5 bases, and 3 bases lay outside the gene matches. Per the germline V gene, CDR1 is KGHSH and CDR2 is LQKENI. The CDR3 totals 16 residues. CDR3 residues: CASSDGLAGGQETQYF. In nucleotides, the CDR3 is TGTGCCAGCTCAGACGGACTAGCGGGGGGCCAAGAGACCCAGTACTTC.